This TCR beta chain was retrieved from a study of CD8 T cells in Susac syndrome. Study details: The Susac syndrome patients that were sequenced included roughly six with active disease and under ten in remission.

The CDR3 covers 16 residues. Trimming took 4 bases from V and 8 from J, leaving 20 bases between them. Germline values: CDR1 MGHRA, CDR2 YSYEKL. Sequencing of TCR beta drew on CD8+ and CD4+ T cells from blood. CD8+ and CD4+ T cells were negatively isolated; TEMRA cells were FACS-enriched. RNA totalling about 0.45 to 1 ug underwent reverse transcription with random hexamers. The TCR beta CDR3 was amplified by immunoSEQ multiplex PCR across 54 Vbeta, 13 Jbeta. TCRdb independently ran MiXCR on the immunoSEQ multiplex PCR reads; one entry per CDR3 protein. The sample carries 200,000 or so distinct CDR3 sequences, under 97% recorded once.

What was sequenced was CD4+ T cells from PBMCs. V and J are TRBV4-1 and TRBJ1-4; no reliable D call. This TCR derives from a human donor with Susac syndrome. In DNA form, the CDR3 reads TGCGCCAGCAGCCCCCCGGGTTTGACGGGCCGGGAAAAACTGTTTTTT. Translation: CASSPPGLTGREKLFF.